The entry below describes one TCR beta chain. The sample is drawn from a study of technical replicates of blood from a few donors. The table came from immunoSEQ multiplex PCR; TCRdb's copy has only in-frame clones and leaves some out. The sample includes approximately 66,000 clones, approximately 90% seen only once; the top ten take under 6%. Per the germline V gene, CDR1 is MDHEN and CDR2 is SYDVKM. This CDR3 contains 13 residues. V was pared by 7 bases and J by 2 bases, with 5 bases of the junction left unmatched. The receptor comes from a human donor in good health. Some clones in this sample may be carry-over from other donors' samples. The V and J genes are TRBV28 and TRBJ2-7; 7 bases line up with TRBD1. The sequenced material came from PBMCs. The CDR3 spells CASNDRAPYEQYF. The CDR3 coding sequence is TGTGCCAGCAACGACAGGGCCCCCTACGAGCAGTACTTC. Together with reference TRBV28 and TRBJ2-7, the CDR3 gives the full variable domain: DVKVTQSSRYLVKRTGEKVFLECVQDMDHENMFWYRQDPGLGLRLIYFSYDVKMKEKGDIPEGYSVSREKKERFSLILESASTNQTSMYLCASNDRAPYEQYFGPGTRLTVT.